The 30 T cell receptor beta chains given below trace back to one sample, sequenced in a study of OX40 agonist ivuxolimab in advanced cancers. The table came from immunoSEQ multiplex PCR; TCRdb's copy has only in-frame clones and leaves some out. Of fewer than 75,000 clones in the sample, 80% were seen once. This specimen was CD4+ or CD8+ T cells sorted from blood, taken in a trial of the OX40 agonist ivuxolimab. These receptors were obtained from an adult with an advanced solid tumor such as melanoma, head and neck, liver or kidney cancer.

The chain combines TRBV5-1 with TRBJ2-3; 11 nucleotides match TRBD2. With 7 bases clipped from V and 5 bases from J, the junction kept 6 bases outside the gene matches. The CDR3 has 14 residues. The germline CDR1 and CDR2 sequences are SGHRS and YFSETQ. CDR3 loop: CASHSGGAEDTQYF. For the CDR3, the DNA is TGCGCCAGCCATAGCGGGGGGGCCGAAGATACGCAGTATTTT.

The genes are TRBV9 and TRBJ2-2; TRBD1 agrees at 8 bases. Trimming at V came to 3 bases and at J to 0 bases, leaving 4 bases not matched to a gene. Germline values: CDR1 SGDLS, CDR2 YYNGEE. This CDR3 has 16 residues. The CDR3 DNA sequence: TGTGCCAGCAGCGAACTACAGGGGGCGAACACCGGGGAGCTGTTTTTT. It translates to CASSELQGANTGELFF.

Regarding this clone: The same CDR3 can be traced to other DNA sequences in this sample. The chain uses TRBV30 and TRBJ1-5; tentatively, D is TRBD1 (6 bases). The V end was cut by 3 bases, the J end by 3 bases, with 18 bases between. The CDR3 length is 16 residues. CDR1 is GTSNPN, CDR2 SVGIG, per germline (reference sequence). The CDR3 DNA reads TGTGCCTGGAGGCGGGGGGGGGCGTGGGACAATCAGCCCCAGCATTTT. This gives the protein CAWRRGGAWDNQPQHF.

The genes are TRBV2 and TRBJ2-5; D not certain. Germline CDR1 reads SNHLY; CDR2 reads FYNNEI. Trimming shortened V by 5 bases and J by 4 bases, and 17 bases separated the two germline ends. This CDR3 has 15 residues. The CDR3 sequence is CASSPIHPLGETQYF. CDR3 nucleotides: TGTGCCAGCAGTCCCATCCACCCCCTGGGAGAGACCCAGTACTTC.

V gene TRBV5-1 combines with J gene TRBJ2-2; D uncertain. The ends were cut back, 2 bases at V and 5 bases at J, with 7 bases in the middle. Germline V gives CDR1 SGHRS, CDR2 YFSETQ. This CDR3 contains 13 residues. The CDR3 region is CASSLQSTGELFF. The CDR3 coding sequence is TGCGCCAGCAGCTTACAGTCGACCGGGGAGCTGTTTTTT.

CDR3 bases: TGTGCCATCCCACCGTCTAGGGGTTCGGGAGGGAGCACAGATACGCAGTATTTT. Its translation is CAIPPSRGSGGSTDTQYF. The V gene is TRBV11-3, the J gene TRBJ2-3; the match to TRBD2 covers 8 bases. This CDR3 contains 18 residues. V lost 10 bases, J lost 0 bases, and 18 bases stayed unmatched. Per germline, CDR1 SGHNT and CDR2 YENEEA.

This clone occurred a few times. V usage is TRBV6-1 and J usage is TRBJ1-5; possible D gene TRBD1, 5 bases. Germline CDR1 MNHNS, CDR2 SASEGT. Trimming left V 4 bases short and J 3 bases short, with 7 bases between. CDR3 size: 13 residues. In DNA form, the CDR3 reads TGTGCCAGCAGTGGGGGCGCCAATCAGCCCCAGCATTTT. Protein sequence: CASSGGANQPQHF.

V gene TRBV15 combines with J gene TRBJ2-5; D may be TRBD2 (6 bases). Between the trimmed V and J ends, which lost 0 bases and 1 base, there was a span of 9 bases. The CDR3 totals 15 residues. Germline V gene lookup returns CDR1 LNHNV and CDR2 YYDKDF (reference sequence). The CDR3 here is CATSREEGPQETQYF. CDR3 nucleotide sequence: TGTGCCACCAGCAGAGAGGAGGGCCCCCAAGAGACCCAGTACTTC.

This chain joins TRBV4-1 and TRBJ2-3; a possible D gene is TRBD2 (6 bases). From germline, CDR1 is MGHRA and CDR2 YSYEKL. The CDR3 consists of 15 residues. The V and J ends lost 6 bases and 4 bases respectively, with 17 bases between them. The CDR3 protein is CASRSGTHSADTQYF. CDR3 DNA: TGCGCCAGCAGGTCCGGGACTCACTCCGCAGATACGCAGTATTTT.

In this sample, this clone turned up a few times. The chain carries TRBV5-1 and TRBJ1-2; D is perhaps TRBD1 (5 bases). Germline CDR1 is SGHRS and CDR2 is YFSETQ. Trimming pared 7 bases from V and 7 bases from J, leaving 20 bases between. The CDR3 runs to 14 residues. The CDR3 DNA sequence: TGCGCCAGCCGTGGGCAGGGCTGGGCTTCTGGCTACACCTTC. Amino acid sequence: CASRGQGWASGYTF. The full variable domain, with the rest looked up from reference TRBV5-1 and TRBJ1-2, is KAGVTQTPRYLIKTRGQQVTLSCSPISGHRSVSWYQQTPGQGLQFLFEYFSETQRNKGNFPGRFSGRQFSNSRSEMNVSTLELGDSALYLCASRGQGWASGYTFGSGTRLTVV.

The V call is TRBV19, the J call TRBJ2-3; 9 bases are shared with TRBD2. The CDR3 totals 16 residues. J lost 0 bases, V lost 4 bases, and 5 bases had no gene match. Germline CDR1 LNHDA, CDR2 SQIVND (reference sequence). DNA for the CDR3: TGTGCCAGTAGTACCGGACTAGCGCTTAGCACAGATACGCAGTATTTT. Its translation is CASSTGLALSTDTQYF.

The gene calls are TRBV7-2 and TRBJ2-1; D remains unclear. The V and J ends lost 5 bases and 2 bases respectively, with 7 bases between them. The CDR3 is 13 amino acids. Germline CDR1 SGHTA, CDR2 FQGNSA. In nucleotides, the CDR3 is TGTGCCAGCAGCGCCGGCCCCTACAATGAGCAGTTCTTC. It translates to CASSAGPYNEQFF.

J is TRBJ2-1 and V is TRBV7-2, with D unresolved. CDR3 length: 11 amino acids. V was pared by 2 bases and J by 7 bases, with 3 bases between. Germline values: CDR1 SGHTA, CDR2 FQGNSA. The CDR3 bases are TGTGCCAGCAGCTTAAGGAATGAGCAGTTCTTC. Encoded protein: CASSLRNEQFF.

The chain recombines TRBV5-4 with TRBJ2-7, with TRBD1 matching over 10 bases. Trimming cost V 4 bases and J 0 bases; bases outside gene matches: 4. Germline CDR1 is SGHNT and CDR2 is YYREEE (reference sequence). CDR3 length: 15 residues. The CDR3 reads CASSRTGGSSYEQYV. CDR3 coding DNA: TGTGCCAGCAGCCGGACAGGGGGAAGCTCCTACGAGCAGTACGTC.

This sequence joins TRBV30 and TRBJ2-6; maybe TRBD1 (5 bases). This CDR3 spans 16 amino acids. Trimming took off 4 bases at V and 0 bases at J, with 13 bases between the two ends. The V gene's germline CDR1 is GTSNPN and CDR2 SVGIG (reference sequence). The CDR3 here is CAWKRTPTSGANVLTF. CDR3 sequence (DNA): TGTGCCTGGAAAAGGACACCAACCTCTGGGGCCAACGTCCTGACTTTC.

The V call is TRBV7-9, the J call TRBJ1-4, with 8 positions matching TRBD1. The CDR3 runs to 13 residues. The V segment lost 2 bases and the J segment 10 bases; nucleotides outside the gene matches: 3. Germline lookup yields CDR1 SEHNR and CDR2 FQNEAQ (reference sequence). CDR3 bases: TGTGCCAGCAGCTTACTACAGGGGGGAAAACTGTTTTTT. The encoded protein is CASSLLQGGKLFF.

V gene TRBV2 combines with J gene TRBJ2-2, with 7 bases aligning to TRBD1. In germline, CDR1 is SNHLY, CDR2 FYNNEI. CDR3 length: 16 residues. J gave up 2 bases and V 5 bases, and 8 bases lay outside the gene matches. This chain's CDR3 is CASSLAGTVNTGELFF. For the CDR3, the DNA is TGTGCCAGCAGTCTAGCCGGGACAGTTAACACCGGGGAGCTGTTTTTT.

The chain couples TRBV10-3 to TRBJ1-1; the match to TRBD1 covers 7 bases. This CDR3 has 13 amino acids. V lost 9 bases and J lost 0; bases outside the gene matches: 4. Germline-derived CDR1 and CDR2 are ENHRY and SYGVKD. CDR3 residues: CAIGTALNTEAFF. In DNA form, the CDR3 reads TGTGCCATTGGGACAGCCTTGAACACTGAAGCTTTCTTT.

The CDR3 DNA sequence: TGCAGCGCCATTCCTAGCGGGCTGTACGAGCAGTACTTC. Translating it yields CSAIPSGLYEQYF. This sequence joins TRBV29-1 and TRBJ2-7; 8 positions match TRBD2. This CDR3 contains 13 residues. Germline V gives CDR1 SQVTM, CDR2 ANQGSEA. With 7 bases clipped from V and 4 bases from J, the junction kept 9 bases outside the gene matches.

V gene TRBV7-6 combines with J gene TRBJ1-2, with D perhaps matching TRBD1 (6 bases). The CDR3 is 16 residues long. V was shortened by 5 bases and J by 7 bases, with 23 bases between the two germline ends. Germline V gene data show CDR1 as SGHVS and CDR2 as FNYEAQ. CDR3 DNA: TGTGCCAGCAGCCCCACCCCGGGGGGCGTCCCCACTGGCTACACCTTC. This encodes CASSPTPGGVPTGYTF.

The rearrangement joins TRBV21-1 to TRBJ1-4. TRBV21-1 is recorded as a pseudogene. CDR3 length: 15 residues. Here the CDR3 reads CASSKDKGCNEKLFF. CDR3 nucleotides: TGTGCCAGCAGCAAAGACAAGGGTTGTAATGAAAAACTGTTTTTT.

This clone occurred a few times. The chain has TRBV29-1 and TRBJ2-3; 7 bases agree with TRBD1. There are 15 residues in the CDR3. The germline CDR1 and CDR2 sequences are SQVTM and ANQGSEA. V dropped 1 base and J dropped 4; count of bases not matched to a gene: 8. CDR3 nucleotides: TGCAGCGTTGAAGGACCGGGACAGCGACCAGATACGCAGTATTTT. This translates into CSVEGPGQRPDTQYF.

This chain uses TRBV6-5 with TRBJ2-2, with D uncertain. The CDR3 loop spans 13 amino acids. Germline V gene data show CDR1 as MNHEY and CDR2 as SVGAGI. Trimming removed 0 bases at V and 6 bases at J, with 5 bases between. The CDR3 reads CASSYSRPGELFF. For the CDR3, the DNA is TGTGCCAGCAGTTACTCCCGGCCCGGGGAGCTGTTTTTT.

This clone has a single count. The chain employs TRBV14 and TRBJ2-1; D unresolved. Trimming left V 5 bases short and J 7 bases short, with 6 bases between. This CDR3 is 11 amino acids long. Germline assignment: CDR1 SGHDN and CDR2 FVKESK. The CDR3, as DNA: TGTGCCAGCAGCTTCCAGAATGAGCAGTTCTTC. This gives the protein CASSFQNEQFF.

The chain joins TRBV5-6 to TRBJ2-3; 11 bases are a match to TRBD2. V was pared by 4 bases and J by 11 bases, with 18 bases of the junction left unmatched. The CDR3 contains 17 residues. Germline CDR1 and CDR2: SGHDT and YYEEEE. The CDR3, as DNA: TGTGCCAGCAGCACCGCTTTACTAGCGGGGGTAGGTTTAGAGCAGTATTTT. Translating gives CASSTALLAGVGLEQYF.

This chain connects TRBV7-8 to TRBJ2-2; 7 bases match TRBD1. The CDR3 consists of 16 residues. Germline CDR1 reads SGHVS; CDR2 reads FQNEAQ. V was pared by 3 bases and J by 2 bases, with 6 bases of the junction left unmatched. Here the CDR3 reads CASSLQTGHNTGELFF. DNA of the CDR3: TGTGCCAGCAGCTTGCAGACAGGGCACAACACCGGGGAGCTGTTTTTT.

The V call is TRBV19, the J call TRBJ2-1; 7 bases align to TRBD1. Losses at the gene ends were 2 bases for V and 0 bases for J; bases not matched to a gene: 1. Germline CDR1 LNHDA, CDR2 SQIVND (reference sequence). This CDR3 is built from 15 residues. CDR3 amino acids: CASSIRQGSYNEQFF. The CDR3 nucleotides are TGTGCCAGTAGTATAAGACAGGGCTCCTACAATGAGCAGTTCTTC. Using reference TRBV19 and TRBJ2-1 for the parts outside the CDR3, the full variable domain is DGGITQSPKYLFRKEGQNVTLSCEQNLNHDAMYWYRQDPGQGLRLIYYSQIVNDFQKGDIAEGYSVSREKKESFPLTVTSAQKNPTAFYLCASSIRQGSYNEQFFGPGTRLTVL.

The rearrangement joins TRBV9 to TRBJ1-1; D gene uncertain. V was trimmed by 0 bases and J by 4 bases, leaving 13 bases between them. The CDR3 loop spans 15 amino acids. Germline V gene sequence: CDR1 SGDLS, CDR2 YYNGEE. This CDR3 reads CASSVGLASSTEAFF. The CDR3 nucleotides read TGTGCCAGCAGCGTAGGCCTGGCGTCGAGCACTGAAGCTTTCTTT. The variable domain in full, completed from reference TRBV9 and TRBJ1-1, reads DSGVTQTPKHLITATGQRVTLRCSPRSGDLSVYWYQQSLDQGLQFLIQYYNGEERAKGNILERFSAQQFPDLHSELNLSSLELGDSALYFCASSVGLASSTEAFFGQGTRLTVV.

This clone showed up just a few times. The chain joins TRBV18 to TRBJ2-1; the D gene is possibly TRBD1 (5 bases). V lost 3 bases and J 2 bases, leaving 11 bases between the germline ends. Germline V gene data show CDR1 as KGHSH and CDR2 as LQKENI. This CDR3 comprises 15 residues. The CDR3, as DNA: TGTGCCAGCTCACCTGCGGCAGGGACCTACAATGAGCAGTTCTTC. It is translated as CASSPAAGTYNEQFF.

This chain connects TRBV28 to TRBJ1-5; 7 nucleotides agree with TRBD1. The length of the CDR3 is 15 residues. The germline CDR1 and CDR2 sequences are MDHEN and SYDVKM. V shed 6 bases, J shed 2 bases, and the junction held 7 bases outside the gene matches. The CDR3 coding sequence is TGTGCCAGCAGCATGACAGGGCGCGGCAATCAGCCCCAGCATTTT. Translation gives CASSMTGRGNQPQHF.